These 23 T cell receptor beta chains originate from one sample sequenced in a study of cytomegalovirus exposure and HLA in healthy donors. Data came from immunoSEQ multiplex PCR; TCRdb stores just in-frame clones and leaves some out. The table records about 330,000 clones, 75% to 90% of them present only once. Sequencing was carried out using PBMCs. The origin of the receptors is a woman in her 30s in good health and CMV-seropositive.

The chain recombines TRBV10-3 with TRBJ2-1; 9 bases are a match to TRBD1. The V segment lost 0 bases and the J segment 9 bases; nucleotides outside the gene matches: 9. CDR1 ENHRY and CDR2 SYGVKD come from the germline V gene. CDR3 size: 16 residues. CDR3 coding DNA: TGTGCCATCAGTGAGTCCCCGGACAGGGGAGGGGGTGAGCAGTTCTTC. It codes for CAISESPDRGGGEQFF.

This rearrangement joins TRBV2 to TRBJ1-2; perhaps TRBD1 as D (5 bases). CDR3 length: 18 amino acids. CDR1 and CDR2 (germline): SNHLY, FYNNEI. V was cut by 3 bases and J by 5 bases, with 25 bases left in between. DNA for the CDR3: TGTGCCAGCAGTGAGACGGGACCAAATTCTGGGGCTAGTTATGGCTACACCTTC. The encoded protein is CASSETGPNSGASYGYTF. The complete variable domain, with remaining parts taken from reference TRBV2 and TRBJ1-2, reads EPEVTQTPSHQVTQMGQEVILRCVPISNHLYFYWYRQILGQKVEFLVSFYNNEISEKSEIFDDQFSVERPDGSNFTLKIRSTKLEDSAMYFCASSETGPNSGASYGYTFGSGTRLTVV.

The chain couples TRBV5-1 to TRBJ1-5; D call uncertain. Trimming pared 2 bases from V and 1 base from J, leaving 4 bases between. The CDR3 extends over 13 amino acids. CDR1 SGHRS and CDR2 YFSETQ come from the germline V gene. CDR3 bases: TGCGCCAGCAGCTTCACAAGCAATCAGCCCCAGCATTTT. Encoded protein: CASSFTSNQPQHF.

The CDR3 coding sequence is TGTGCCAGCAATGGAGGGAACGGATGGGAGACCCAGTACTTC. This sequence encodes CASNGGNGWETQYF. V is TRBV25-1 and J is TRBJ2-5, with a weak D call TRBD2 (6 bases). V lost 7 bases, J lost 5 bases, and 17 bases lay in between. Germline assignment: CDR1 MGHDK and CDR2 SYGVNS. This CDR3 has 14 amino acids.

The chain employs TRBV4-3 and TRBJ2-5; weak D call: TRBD1 (5 bases). CDR1 and CDR2 (germline): LGHNA, YSLEER. The germline V and J ends were trimmed by 0 bases and 5 bases, with 19 bases remaining between them. CDR3 length equals 17 residues. The CDR3, as DNA: TGCGCCAGCAGCCAAGAACCAGCAAGCGTGTCAGGGGAGACCCAGTACTTC. Its protein product is CASSQEPASVSGETQYF.

The V gene is TRBV29-1, the J gene TRBJ1-4; the D is unclear. Trimming shortened V by 5 bases and J by 4 bases, and 14 bases separated the two germline ends. Germline V gene lookup returns CDR1 SQVTM and CDR2 ANQGSEA. The CDR3 runs to 14 residues. CDR3 DNA: TGCAGCGTTATGAAAGCGGGCGTTAATGAAAAACTGTTTTTT. Encoded protein: CSVMKAGVNEKLFF.

V usage is TRBV15 and J usage is TRBJ1-1; tentative D call: TRBD1 (6 bases). CDR3 size: 14 residues. CDR1 is LNHNV and CDR2 is YYDKDF in the germline V gene (reference sequence). Between the trimmed V and J ends, which lost 8 bases and 2 bases, there was a span of 15 bases. The DNA of the CDR3 is TGTGCCACCGGTCTCGGGGGGGCCAACACTGAAGCTTTCTTT. Encoded protein: CATGLGGANTEAFF.

V is TRBV4-1 and J is TRBJ2-3; maybe TRBD1 (5 bases). V gave up 1 base and J gave up 4 bases, with 12 bases separating them. The CDR3 totals 15 residues. The germline gives CDR1 MGHRA, CDR2 YSYEKL. CDR3 sequence: CASSQVGFRADTQYF. CDR3 coding DNA: TGCGCCAGCAGCCAAGTTGGCTTCAGGGCAGATACGCAGTATTTT.

This clone has just a few counts. This chain uses TRBV30 with TRBJ2-7, with 7 bases identical to TRBD1. CDR1 and CDR2 from the germline V gene are GTSNPN and SVGIG (reference sequence). CDR3 length: 15 residues. Trimming at V came to 0 bases and at J to 0 bases, leaving 5 bases not matched to a gene. The chain's CDR3 is CAWSVRTGSSYEQYF. CDR3 in DNA: TGTGCCTGGAGTGTAAGGACAGGTAGCTCCTACGAGCAGTACTTC.

This clone has just a few counts. The chain recombines TRBV6-1 with TRBJ1-5; 7 nucleotides agree with TRBD1. Per germline, CDR1 MNHNS and CDR2 SASEGT. CDR3 size: 15 residues. J gave up 0 bases and V 6 bases, and 5 bases lay outside the gene matches. The DNA for the CDR3 is TGTGCCAGCAGGGACAGGCTTAATAGCAATCAGCCCCAGCATTTT. It is translated as CASRDRLNSNQPQHF.

The rearrangement links TRBV4-2 to TRBJ2-3, with 9 nucleotides matching TRBD2. Germline loops: CDR1 LGHNA, CDR2 YNFKEQ. The length of the CDR3 is 15 residues. V lost 3 bases to trimming and J lost 2 bases; unmatched junction nucleotides: 3. The CDR3: CASSQLAGATDTQYF. The CDR3 coding sequence is TGTGCCAGCAGCCAGTTAGCGGGGGCCACAGATACGCAGTATTTT.

The chain combines TRBV2 with TRBJ2-3; D is uncertain. Trimming took 10 bases from V and 3 from J, leaving 11 bases between them. The CDR3 consists of 12 residues. Germline loops: CDR1 SNHLY, CDR2 FYNNEI. This CDR3 reads CATGPITDTQYF. Written as DNA, the CDR3 is TGTGCCACCGGGCCTATTACAGATACGCAGTATTTT.

This chain joins TRBV6-1 and TRBJ2-2, with no clear D. The CDR3 is 15 residues long. Germline assignment: CDR1 MNHNS and CDR2 SASEGT. Trimming shortened V by 0 bases and J by 6 bases, and 11 bases separated the two germline ends. This CDR3 is CASSEAIGLAGELFF. The CDR3 coding sequence is TGTGCCAGCAGTGAAGCGATAGGTTTGGCCGGGGAGCTGTTTTTT.

The V gene is TRBV5-6, the J gene TRBJ1-1, with TRBD1 as a possible D gene (5 bases). The CDR3 is 16 amino acids. Germline CDR1 reads SGHDT; CDR2 reads YYEEEE. Trimming stripped 1 base from V and 5 bases from J, with 18 bases between. DNA of the CDR3: TGTGCCAGCAGCTTGAAGGCCGGGGGGACCTGGACTGAAGCTTTCTTT. Protein sequence: CASSLKAGGTWTEAFF. Combining the CDR3 with reference TRBV5-6 and TRBJ1-1 gives the whole variable domain DAGVTQSPTHLIKTRGQQVTLRCSPKSGHDTVSWYQQALGQGPQFIFQYYEEEERQRGNFPDRFSGHQFPNYSSELNVNALLLGDSALYLCASSLKAGGTWTEAFFGQGTRLTVV.

The rearrangement joins TRBV6-5 to TRBJ2-7, with D perhaps TRBD2 (6 bases). Germline CDR1 and CDR2: MNHEY and SVGAGI. The length of the CDR3 is 14 residues. Trimming removed 2 bases from V and 2 bases from J, with 10 bases in between. CDR3 amino acids: CASSYGTQTYEQYF. The DNA for the CDR3 is TGTGCCAGCAGTTACGGGACTCAGACCTACGAGCAGTACTTC.

This sequence joins TRBV6-1 and TRBJ2-3; D is unclear. Germline-derived CDR1 and CDR2 are MNHNS and SASEGT. The CDR3 extends over 13 amino acids. The CDR3 loop reads CVTPEPSTDTQYF. CDR3 DNA sequence: TGTGTCACACCCGAACCCTCCACAGATACGCAGTATTTT.

J is TRBJ1-6 and V is TRBV28, with unresolved D. The CDR3 has 12 residues. The germline CDR1 and CDR2 sequences are MDHEN and SYDVKM. Trimming pared 2 bases from V and 9 bases from J, leaving 5 bases between. The CDR3 here is CASSLRRSPLHF. As DNA, the CDR3 is TGTGCCAGCAGTTTACGCCGTTCACCCCTCCACTTT.

The J gene is TRBJ2-7, the V gene TRBV5-4; 9 nucleotides agree with TRBD2. This CDR3 region has 14 residues. V was pared by 0 bases and J by 6 bases, with 4 bases of the junction left unmatched. The germline V gene has CDR1 SGHNT and CDR2 YYREEE (reference sequence). The CDR3 DNA reads as TGTGCCAGCAGCTTGGGAGCGGGAGGTTTCGAGCAGTACTTC. Encoded protein: CASSLGAGGFEQYF.

The chain is built from TRBV11-1 and TRBJ2-7; tentatively, D is TRBD1 or TRBD2 (5 bases each). Germline-derived CDR1 and CDR2 are SGHAT and FQDESV (reference sequence). The CDR3 is 14 amino acids. Trimming took 5 bases from V and 2 from J, leaving 13 bases between them. CDR3 sequence reads: CASSLGDGAYEQYF. The CDR3 DNA follows: TGTGCCAGCAGCCTTGGGGACGGAGCCTACGAGCAGTACTTC.

This rearrangement joins TRBV7-9 to TRBJ2-3; 7 nucleotides match TRBD1. Germline V gene lookup returns CDR1 SEHNR and CDR2 FQNEAQ (reference sequence). This CDR3 has 13 amino acids. The ends lost 1 base at V and 7 bases at J; junction bases unmatched: 2. The CDR3 DNA reads TGTGCCAGCAGCTTAGGAGGGGGCAATACGCAGTATTTT. Protein product: CASSLGGGNTQYF.

The V gene is TRBV6-5, the J gene TRBJ2-7; weak D call: TRBD1 (5 bases). Deletions cut 0 bases from V and 3 bases from J, with 12 bases between. CDR3 length: 15 amino acids. Germline assignment: CDR1 MNHEY and CDR2 SVGAGI. The CDR3: CASSYSRQGFYEQYF. DNA for the CDR3: TGTGCCAGCAGTTACTCGAGGCAGGGCTTCTACGAGCAGTACTTC.

The genes are TRBV9 and TRBJ2-7; 9 bases are shared with TRBD2. With V trimmed by 0 bases and J by 6 bases, 4 bases remained unmatched. The CDR3 runs to 14 residues. Per germline, CDR1 SGDLS and CDR2 YYNGEE. The CDR3 here is CASSVEGLASEQYF. In DNA, the CDR3 is TGTGCCAGCAGCGTAGAGGGACTAGCTTCCGAGCAGTACTTC.

This chain joins TRBV6-5 and TRBJ2-3, with 7 bases lining up with TRBD2. Germline CDR1 is MNHEY and CDR2 is SVGAGI. V shed 0 bases, J shed 5 bases, and the junction held 5 bases outside the gene matches. The CDR3 extends over 15 amino acids. The CDR3 bases are TGTGCCAGCAGTTACTCAGCGGGACGGGTAGATACGCAGTATTTT. Amino acids: CASSYSAGRVDTQYF.